This is a list of T cell receptor beta chains from one sample in a study of blood T cells in healthy people across ages. TCRdb ran MiXCR on the 5' RACE reads and lists one entry per CDR3 protein. The sample contains 1,300,000 or so distinct CDR3 sequences, roughly 60% of which appear only once. Specimen: blood. The receptors shown here come from a man aged 18 to 30 in good health. CDR3s include the opening cysteine and the closing phenylalanine or tryptophan. Fields, in order: clone size, J gene, V gene, D gene, CDR3 protein, CDR3 DNA. D genes are given only for firm matches. The listing skips clone size in some rows; elsewhere it reads once, few, many or a size class.

few TRBJ2-5 TRBV27 TRBD1 CASSPWDRQETQYF TGTGCCAGCAGTCCCTGGGACAGGCAAGAGACCCAGTACTTC
. TRBJ1-1 TRBV29-1 TRBD1 CSVGTVLNTEAFF TGCAGCGTCGGGACAGTCCTGAACACTGAAGCTTTCTTT
. TRBJ2-1 TRBV29-1 . CSVCPGRNEQFF TGCAGCGTTTGCCCAGGGCGCAATGAGCAGTTCTTC
. TRBJ2-7 TRBV27 TRBD1 CANSFYGRGPPYEQYF TGTGCCAACAGTTTTTACGGCAGGGGGCCTCCCTACGAGCAGTACTTC
few TRBJ2-3 TRBV4-3 . CASSQDEGQWGWDTQYF TGCGCCAGCAGCCAAGATGAGGGACAATGGGGATGGGATACGCAGTATTTT
. TRBJ2-1 TRBV6-5 TRBD2 CASSYLGFLAGTLNNEQFF TGTGCCAGCAGTTACCTGGGGTTCCTAGCGGGAACCCTAAACAATGAGCAGTTCTTC
. TRBJ1-5 TRBV7-2 . CASSLGGIYQPQHF TGTGCCAGCAGCTTAGGAGGGATCTATCAGCCCCAGCATTTT
. TRBJ1-2 TRBV20-1 TRBD1 CSAREPGQGAEGYTF TGCAGTGCTAGAGAACCGGGACAGGGGGCGGAAGGCTACACCTTC
. TRBJ1-6 TRBV27 . CASSLDGAGYSPLHF TGTGCCAGCAGTTTAGACGGGGCAGGGTATTCACCCCTCCACTTT
. TRBJ2-5 TRBV28 TRBD2 CASGRTSGLLAETQYF TGTGCCAGCGGGAGGACTAGCGGCCTCCTGGCAGAGACCCAGTACTTC
. TRBJ2-3 TRBV6-1 . CASSVALWRTDTQYF TGTGCCAGCAGTGTTGCCCTTTGGCGCACAGATACGCAGTATTTT
. TRBJ1-2 TRBV20-1 . CSAREGSRGYTF TGCAGTGCTAGGGAGGGGAGTAGGGGCTACACCTTC
. TRBJ1-2 TRBV5-1 . CASSLERPGDNYGYTF TGCGCCAGCAGCTTGGAGAGGCCGGGTGACAACTATGGCTACACCTTC
few TRBJ1-2 TRBV6-2/TRBV6-3 . CASSYSGRSYGYTF TGTGCCAGCAGTTACTCGGGCAGATCGTATGGCTACACCTTC
once TRBJ2-5 TRBV20-1 TRBD2 CSARTSGSSETQYF TGCAGTGCTAGAACCAGCGGGAGTTCAGAGACCCAGTACTTC
. TRBJ2-1 TRBV20-1 TRBD2 CSASKREDSYNEQFF TGCAGTGCTAGCAAGCGGGAGGACTCCTACAATGAGCAGTTCTTC
. TRBJ2-7 TRBV27 . CASSLSPPSAYNEQYF TGTGCCAGCAGTTTATCGCCTCCTAGCGCATACAATGAGCAGTACTTC
few TRBJ2-3 TRBV29-1 TRBD2 CSVPGATSALLGDTQYF TGCAGCGTTCCAGGGGCGACTAGCGCCTTACTTGGGGATACGCAGTATTTT
. TRBJ2-1 TRBV6-2/TRBV6-3 TRBD2 CASSYLAGGFYNEQFF TGTGCCAGCAGTTACTTAGCGGGTGGATTCTACAATGAGCAGTTCTTC
few TRBJ2-1 TRBV6-6 . CASSYSGGRRNNEQFF TGTGCCAGCAGTTACTCCGGGGGGCGCAGGAACAATGAGCAGTTCTTC
few TRBJ2-7 TRBV7-9 . CASSSPLSGSSYEQYF TGTGCCAGCAGCTCCCCCTTGTCGGGGAGCTCCTACGAGCAGTACTTC
. TRBJ2-3 TRBV5-1 TRBD1 CASSPDREGGTQYF TGCGCCAGCAGCCCGGACAGGGAAGGGGGTACGCAGTATTTT
. TRBJ2-3 TRBV4-2 . CASSPILTGDTQYF TGTGCCAGCAGCCCCATCTTAACGGGAGACACGCAGTATTTT
. TRBJ1-2 TRBV12-3/TRBV12-4 TRBD1 CASSSYRGANYGYTF TGTGCCAGCAGCTCATACAGGGGCGCTAACTATGGCTACACCTTC
few TRBJ1-1 TRBV5-1 . CASSSPGNTEAFF TGCGCCAGCAGTTCCCCAGGGAACACTGAAGCTTTCTTT
few TRBJ2-5 TRBV28 . CASSSGPPGTQYF TGTGCCAGCAGTTCAGGACCGCCCGGGACCCAGTACTTC
. TRBJ2-4 TRBV29-1 . CSVRDPTQNIQYF TGCAGCGTTAGGGATCCCACTCAAAACATTCAGTACTTC
. TRBJ2-7 TRBV6-5 . CASSYSKVPRGAKESYEQYF TGTGCCAGCAGTTACTCGAAGGTCCCCAGGGGGGCCAAAGAATCCTACGAGCAGTACTTC
. TRBJ2-1 TRBV12-3/TRBV12-4 TRBD2 CASSLPGEGAGGHHEQFF TGTGCCAGCAGTTTACCGGGAGAAGGAGCGGGGGGGCATCATGAGCAGTTCTTC
. TRBJ1-1 TRBV29-1 . CSVYILNTEAFF TGCAGCGTCTACATACTGAACACTGAAGCTTTCTTT
. TRBJ2-5 TRBV4-1 . CASSQVVDGVHLETQYF TGCGCCAGCAGCCAAGTGGTCGACGGGGTTCATCTCGAGACCCAGTACTTC
. TRBJ2-3 TRBV7-2 . CASSLQGPGTDTQYF TGTGCCAGCAGCCTACAGGGTCCGGGCACAGATACGCAGTATTTT